These 13 T cell receptor beta chains were sequenced from one sample in a study of identical twins. TCRdb ran MiXCR on the 5' RACE reads and lists one entry per CDR3 protein. This table holds hundreds of thousands of distinct CDR3 sequences, over 8.5% found once. This same sample was also part of a study on yellow fever vaccine responses in identical twins.

Material: PBMCs. These receptors were taken from a woman aged 18-30 years in good health.

The genes are TRBV25-1 and TRBJ2-1, with 14 bases matching TRBD2. The CDR3 totals 18 residues. J was trimmed by 5 bases and V by 5 bases; bases with no gene match: 11. Germline-derived CDR1 and CDR2 are MGHDK and SYGVNS. The CDR3 here is CASSKWGLAGVSDNEQFF. The CDR3 bases are TGTGCCAGCAGTAAATGGGGACTAGCGGGAGTCTCAGACAATGAGCAGTTCTTC. The entire variable domain, with the rest obtained from reference TRBV25-1 and TRBJ2-1, is as follows: EADIYQTPRYLVIGTGKKITLECSQTMGHDKMYWYQQDPGMELHLIHYSYGVNSTEKGDLSSESTVSRIRTEHFPLTLESARPSHTSQYLCASSKWGLAGVSDNEQFFGPGTRLTVL.

This clonotype was observed once. V is TRBV10-2 and J is TRBJ2-1, with 9 nucleotides matching TRBD2. Trimming at V came to 4 bases and at J to 8 bases, leaving 15 bases not matched to a gene. The CDR3 is 17 amino acids. Germline V gene lookup returns CDR1 WSHSY and CDR2 SAAADI. The DNA for the CDR3 is TGCGCCAGCAGTGTAGAAGATAGCGGGAGTCGACTGGATGAGCAGTTCTTC. Its protein is CASSVEDSGSRLDEQFF.

The chain combines TRBV6-1 with TRBJ2-7; weak D call: TRBD1 (5 bases). There are 15 residues in the CDR3. Germline V gene sequence: CDR1 MNHNS, CDR2 SASEGT. Between the trimmed V and J ends, which lost 4 bases and 2 bases, there was a span of 15 bases. CDR3 amino acids: CASSGMAGPTYEQYF. The CDR3, as DNA: TGTGCCAGCAGTGGGATGGCAGGGCCTACCTACGAGCAGTACTTC.

This clonotype showed up many times. The V gene is TRBV29-1, the J gene TRBJ2-3; the D is unclear. This CDR3 comprises 12 residues. The V gene lost 3 bases and the J gene lost 1 base, with 5 bases spanning the gap. Germline V gene data show CDR1 as SQVTM and CDR2 as ANQGSEA. Written as DNA, the CDR3 is TGCAGCGTTGACTCGGGCACAGATACGCAGTATTTT. It encodes CSVDSGTDTQYF.

The rearrangement uses TRBV20-1 and TRBJ2-5, with 7 nucleotides matching TRBD2. Germline CDR1 is DFQATT and CDR2 is SNEGSKA (reference sequence). Trimming removed 6 bases from V and 5 bases from J; junction bases left unmatched: 6. This CDR3 has 12 residues. The CDR3: CSAGTNRETQYF. The CDR3 DNA reads as TGCAGTGCGGGGACTAATAGGGAGACCCAGTACTTC.

This clonotype was recorded a few times. J is TRBJ2-3 and V is TRBV24-1; D is undetermined. The CDR3 extends over 14 amino acids. The germline V gene encodes CDR1 KGHDR and CDR2 SFDVKD. V gave up 5 bases and J gave up 1 base, with 9 bases separating them. The CDR3 loop reads CATSGLSRTDTQYF. For the CDR3, the DNA is TGTGCCACCAGTGGGCTTTCTCGCACAGATACGCAGTATTTT.

This clonotype occurred many times. The chain joins TRBV3-1 to TRBJ2-7; D unclear. Germline V gives CDR1 LGHDT, CDR2 YNNKEL (reference sequence). The germline V and J ends were trimmed by 1 base and 6 bases, with 13 bases remaining between them. The CDR3 totals 14 residues. CDR3 coding DNA: TGTGCCAGCAGCCAAGGCCAGATCCCTTCCGAGCAGTACTTC. This sequence encodes CASSQGQIPSEQYF.

This chain links TRBV20-1 with TRBJ1-5, with D uncertain. The CDR3 is 12 residues long. CDR1 and CDR2 from the germline V gene are DFQATT and SNEGSKA (reference sequence). Trimming cost V 4 bases and J 4 bases, with 8 bases left between them. Here the CDR3 DNA reads TGCAGTGCTACGCAATTGAATCAGCCCCAGCATTTT. Amino acids: CSATQLNQPQHF.

The V and J genes are TRBV20-1 and TRBJ1-1; 7 bases align to TRBD1. Germline V gene data show CDR1 as DFQATT and CDR2 as SNEGSKA (reference sequence). CDR3 length: 16 amino acids. With V trimmed by 3 bases and J by 2 bases, 12 bases remained unmatched. The CDR3 DNA sequence: TGCAGTGCTAGGATCGGGAGGGGACAGACAAACACTGAAGCTTTCTTT. As protein: CSARIGRGQTNTEAFF.

The chain employs TRBV27 and TRBJ2-1, with D perhaps TRBD1 (6 bases). Trimming cost V 2 bases and J 0 bases, with 20 bases left between them. Germline loops: CDR1 MNHEY, CDR2 SMNVEV (reference sequence). CDR3 size: 19 residues. Here the CDR3 DNA reads TGTGCCAGCAGTTTACAGGGGAACTTGGGCTACGGCTCCTACAATGAGCAGTTCTTC. This codes for CASSLQGNLGYGSYNEQFF.

This clonotype has ten or more counts. V is TRBV6-2 or TRBV6-3 and J is TRBJ2-2; 10 bases line up with TRBD1. The germline CDR1 and CDR2 sequences are MNHEY and SVGEGT. V dropped 4 bases and J dropped 7; count of bases not matched to a gene: 6. CDR3 length equals 15 residues. The CDR3 DNA reads as TGTGCCAGCAGTTCCGGGACAGGGGAGGTCGGGGAGCTGTTTTTT. Translation: CASSSGTGEVGELFF.

This clonotype came up a few times. In DNA, the CDR3 is TGTGCCAGCAGCTTTATGGCCACGGTACTATACGAGCAGTACTTC. This gives the protein CASSFMATVLYEQYF. The genes are TRBV7-2 and TRBJ2-7; D not resolved. Germline V gene lookup returns CDR1 SGHTA and CDR2 FQGNSA. The CDR3 totals 15 residues. The germline V and J ends were trimmed by 3 bases and 4 bases, with 16 bases remaining between them. The full variable domain, rest sourced from reference TRBV7-2 and TRBJ2-7, is GAGVSQSPSNKVTEKGKDVELRCDPISGHTALYWYRQSLGQGLEFLIYFQGNSAPDKSGLPSDRFSAERTGGSVSTLTIQRTQQEDSAVYLCASSFMATVLYEQYFGPGTRLTVT.

The sample holds many counts of this clonotype. The rearrangement uses TRBV5-5 and TRBJ2-1; 7 bases line up with TRBD2. Looked up from germline, CDR1 is SGHKS and CDR2 is YYEKEE (reference sequence). V lost 1 base to trimming and J lost 4 bases; unmatched junction nucleotides: 5. The CDR3 extends over 15 amino acids. The CDR3 DNA follows: TGTGCCAGCAGCTTGCGCCTAGCGGATTACAATGAGCAGTTCTTC. Its translation is CASSLRLADYNEQFF.